The 21 T cell receptor beta chains given below trace back to one sample, sequenced in a study of CD8 T cells in ankylosing spondylitis listed by TCRdb under 2017. The study at large found these results: A TCR beta motif of roughly 8 highly homologous amino acid variants appeared characteristic of blood from ankylosing spondylitis patients.

The library was generated by 5' RACE. These reads were obtained on an Illumina HiSeq 2500. In TCRdb, the public reads were trimmed at Q25 with fastp and aligned with MiXCR, with productive beta chains retained. Identical CDR3 proteins give one entry, which carries the most common genes and DNA. Here the sample has about 540,000 distinct CDR3 sequences; about an eighth occur a single time. The ten largest clones add up to nearly 7% of the sample. These receptors have no known antigen. The sample consisted of blood, either unsorted or a sorted T cell fraction (not recorded which). The receptors here all came from a male donor with ankylosing spondylitis.

The rearrangement links TRBV6-5 to TRBJ1-4, with D hard to call. V dropped 2 bases and J dropped 8 bases, with 18 bases sitting between them. Germline CDR1 MNHEY, CDR2 SVGAGI. The CDR3 runs 16 residues. The CDR3 nucleotides are TGTGCCAGCAGTTACCCCATTGGACCCTCCATGGAAAAACTGTTTTTT. Its protein product is CASSYPIGPSMEKLFF.

The genes are TRBV18 and TRBJ2-1, with D maybe TRBD2 (7 bases). Trimming removed 4 bases at V and 10 bases at J, with 20 bases between. The CDR3 length is 15 residues. Germline values: CDR1 KGHSH, CDR2 LQKENI. CDR3 nucleotide sequence: TGTGCCAGCTCACTACGGGGGGCGGCCTTCGGGGAGCAGTTCTTC. The encoded protein is CASSLRGAAFGEQFF. The full variable domain, with the rest looked up from reference TRBV18 and TRBJ2-1, is NAGVMQNPRHLVRRRGQEARLRCSPMKGHSHVYWYRQLPEEGLKFMVYLQKENIIDESGMPKERFSAEFPKEGPSILRIQQVVRGDSAAYFCASSLRGAAFGEQFFGPGTRLTVL.

The CDR3 nucleotides are TGTGCCAGCACGGGTGGGACAGAGGAAGAAGTTCTTATTCAGTACTTC. Residues: CASTGGTEEEVLIQYF. The chain uses TRBV7-9 and TRBJ2-4, with 7 bases identical to TRBD1. The CDR3 totals 16 residues. V trimming: 7 bases; J trimming: 10 bases; junction bases outside the gene matches: 19. Germline V lookup: CDR1 SEHNR, CDR2 FQNEAQ (reference sequence).

This clonotype came up a few times. V gene TRBV3-1 combines with J gene TRBJ2-7; TRBD2 matches 12 bases. CDR3 length: 14 residues. V lost 6 bases and J lost 5; bases outside the gene matches: 5. The germline CDR1 and CDR2 sequences are LGHDT and YNNKEL (reference sequence). The CDR3 reads CASSKTSGSHEQYF. In DNA, the CDR3 is TGTGCCAGCAGTAAGACTAGCGGGAGCCACGAGCAGTACTTC.

This clonotype was recorded a few times. The V call is TRBV29-1, the J call TRBJ2-2, with D perhaps matching TRBD2 (6 bases). The germline CDR1 and CDR2 sequences are SQVTM and ANQGSEA. This CDR3 contains 14 residues. Trimming removed 3 bases at V and 2 bases at J, with 10 bases between. CDR3 in amino acids: CSVDGTQNTGELFF. CDR3 DNA sequence: TGCAGCGTTGACGGGACTCAAAACACCGGGGAGCTGTTTTTT.

This clonotype was recorded at least ten times. The chain recombines TRBV11-2 with TRBJ1-1, with no clear D. V lost 1 base and J 5 bases, leaving 11 bases between the germline ends. The CDR3 totals 14 residues. CDR1 and CDR2 from the germline V gene are SGHAT and FQNNGV. The CDR3 sequence is CASSLVEGRTEAFF. DNA of the CDR3: TGTGCCAGCAGCTTAGTAGAGGGTCGGACTGAAGCTTTCTTT.

Comment on this clonotype: Relative to the germline gene, one junction end is altered; a read error may explain this. This chain joins TRBV7-2 and TRBJ2-2; 9 bases fit TRBD1. Germline-derived CDR1 and CDR2 are SGHTA and FQGNSA. This CDR3 has 15 residues. The CDR3: CASSFTGGVTGKLFF. CDR3 sequence (DNA): TGTGCCAGCAGCTTTACAGGGGGCGTGACCGGGAAGCTGTTTTTT.

The genes are TRBV5-8 and TRBJ2-7, with 7 bases identical to TRBD2. Germline V gene sequence: CDR1 SGHTS, CDR2 YDEGEE. The J segment lost 5 bases and the V segment lost 0 bases, leaving 8 bases of the junction unmatched. The CDR3 has 15 residues. CDR3 DNA: TGTGCCAGCAGCTTGGGTCAGCGGGAACGGGACGAGCAGTACTTC. It specifies CASSLGQRERDEQYF.

There are a few counts of this clonotype. The V call is TRBV5-1, the J call TRBJ1-2; 7 bases are shared with TRBD1. V lost 0 bases to trimming and J lost 6 bases; unmatched junction nucleotides: 8. The CDR3 has 15 residues. Germline loops: CDR1 SGHRS, CDR2 YFSETQ. The CDR3: CASSLVPGGTNGYTF. For the CDR3, the DNA is TGCGCCAGCAGCTTGGTCCCAGGGGGAACGAATGGCTACACCTTC. The variable domain in full, with the rest retrieved from reference TRBV5-1 and TRBJ1-2, is KAGVTQTPRYLIKTRGQQVTLSCSPISGHRSVSWYQQTPGQGLQFLFEYFSETQRNKGNFPGRFSGRQFSNSRSEMNVSTLELGDSALYLCASSLVPGGTNGYTFGSGTRLTVV.

V and J are TRBV12-3 or TRBV12-4 and TRBJ2-7; D might be TRBD1 (6 bases). Trimming shortened V by 3 bases and J by 3 bases, and 12 bases separated the two germline ends. The CDR3 spans 14 residues. CDR3 bases: TGTGCCAGCAGTTTCCCGGGACACCTCTACGAGCAGTACTTC. It is translated as CASSFPGHLYEQYF.

This clonotype was found once. The chain carries TRBV20-1 and TRBJ2-7, with D possibly matching TRBD2 (5 bases). Germline V lookup: CDR1 DFQATT, CDR2 SNEGSKA (reference sequence). Trimming cost V 6 bases and J 0 bases, with 15 bases left between them. CDR3 length: 14 residues. CDR3 bases: TGCAGTGCCGAGAGAGGTGGGAGCTCCTACGAGCAGTACTTC. Translation gives CSAERGGSSYEQYF.

The rearrangement uses TRBV5-1 and TRBJ2-6, with D unresolved. Germline CDR1 and CDR2: SGHRS and YFSETQ. This CDR3 comprises 14 residues. V was shortened by 2 bases and J by 4 bases, with 7 bases between the two germline ends. CDR3 DNA: TGCGCCAGCAGCTTAAACGACGGGGCCAACGTCCTGACTTTC. It codes for CASSLNDGANVLTF.

This clonotype came up a few times. With a much larger clone just one base away, this may be a read error. The CDR3 region has the DNA TGCGCCAGCAGCTTGGCACAGGCGAACACCGGGGAGCTGTTTTTT. Translated: CASSLAQANTGELFF. The chain carries TRBV5-1 and TRBJ2-2; the D gene is possibly TRBD1 (5 bases). Trimming cost V 0 bases and J 0 bases, with 6 bases left between them. This CDR3 comprises 15 residues. From germline, CDR1 is SGHRS and CDR2 YFSETQ.

The V and J genes are TRBV7-2 and TRBJ2-5; 8 nucleotides align to TRBD2. Germline assignment: CDR1 SGHTA and CDR2 FQGNSA. The CDR3 is 17 residues long. After removal of 4 bases from V and 2 bases from J, the junction contained 12 bases not matched to a gene. The CDR3: CASSSGKVAGTQETQYF. Here the CDR3 DNA reads TGTGCCAGCAGCTCAGGAAAGGTAGCGGGAACTCAAGAGACCCAGTACTTC.

This clonotype appeared a few times. The V gene is TRBV20-1, the J gene TRBJ1-2; D may be TRBD1 (6 bases). V was cut by 4 bases and J by 4 bases, with 16 bases left in between. CDR1 and CDR2 (germline): DFQATT, SNEGSKA (reference sequence). The CDR3 loop spans 14 amino acids. CDR3 region: CSATHAIRGYGYTF. CDR3 DNA: TGCAGTGCTACCCACGCAATCAGGGGCTATGGCTACACCTTC.

This chain links TRBV12-3 or TRBV12-4 with TRBJ2-3; 12 bases fit TRBD2. The CDR3 has 16 residues. Trimming cost V 5 bases and J 2 bases; bases outside gene matches: 5. DNA of the CDR3: TGTGCCAGCAGTCCGACTAGCGGGGGTCTCACAGATACGCAGTATTTT. Translated, it gives CASSPTSGGLTDTQYF.

This clonotype has only a few counts. CDR3 in amino acids: CASSLAAGAGSETQYF. The CDR3 nucleotides read TGCGCCAGCAGCTTGGCGGCAGGGGCCGGGAGTGAGACCCAGTACTTC. This chain uses TRBV5-1 with TRBJ2-5, with D perhaps given as TRBD1 or TRBD2 (6 bases each). V was shortened by 0 bases and J by 5 bases, with 17 bases between the two germline ends. This CDR3 region has 16 residues. CDR1 is SGHRS and CDR2 is YFSETQ in the germline V gene.

V usage is TRBV5-5 and J usage is TRBJ1-5, with D hard to call. Between the trimmed V and J ends, which lost 0 bases and 6 bases, there was a span of 13 bases. This CDR3 is 15 amino acids long. Looked up from germline, CDR1 is SGHKS and CDR2 is YYEKEE (reference sequence). The CDR3 protein is CASSLGPSGAQPQHF. The CDR3 DNA is TGTGCCAGCAGCTTGGGACCTTCGGGAGCTCAGCCCCAGCATTTT.

With regard to this clonotype: The conserved phenylalanine or tryptophan is not found at the CDR3 terminus, so this likely reflects a read error. The chain has TRBV20-1 and TRBJ1-1; D unclear. CDR3 length: 13 residues. Germline CDR1 reads DFQATT; CDR2 reads SNEGSKA (reference sequence). Trimming cost V 5 bases and J 0 bases, with 10 bases left between them. CDR3 coding DNA: TGCAGTGCTTTTGGCAGGATGAACACTGAAGCTTTCTTA. This sequence encodes CSAFGRMNTEAFL.

The rearrangement joins TRBV29-1 to TRBJ2-1; 8 nucleotides agree with TRBD1. Germline values: CDR1 SQVTM, CDR2 ANQGSEA. The junction had 4 bases not matched to a gene; V was cut back by 6 bases and J by 3 bases. The CDR3 length is 13 residues. As DNA, the CDR3 is TGCAGCGTCGGGACAGGCGACTACAATGAGCAGTTCTTC. Protein sequence: CSVGTGDYNEQFF.

The CDR3: CASSYSAVAQDTQYF. In DNA, the CDR3 is TGTGCCAGCAGTTACTCCGCCGTGGCTCAAGATACGCAGTATTTT. This chain links TRBV6-5 with TRBJ2-3; D is unresolved. Germline CDR1 is MNHEY and CDR2 is SVGAGI. This CDR3 region has 15 residues. V was cut by 0 bases and J by 5 bases, with 12 bases left in between.